The 27 T cell receptor beta chains presented below share a single source sample, sequenced in a study of cytomegalovirus exposure and HLA in healthy donors. Measured with immunoSEQ multiplex PCR; TCRdb has only the in-frame clones, and not every one. Of 90,000 or so clones in the sample, roughly 96% were seen once. Sequenced: PBMCs. These TCRs come from a man between 18 and 35 years old in good health and CMV-seronegative.

The V and J genes are TRBV6-5 and TRBJ2-7; TRBD2 might be the D (5 bases). The germline V gene has CDR1 MNHEY and CDR2 SVGAGI. This CDR3 contains 15 residues. V was trimmed by 1 base and J by 0 bases, leaving 10 bases between them. The CDR3 loop is CASSYFAGGSYEQYF. The CDR3 bases are TGTGCCAGCAGTTACTTTGCGGGCGGCTCCTACGAGCAGTACTTC.

This chain uses TRBV27 with TRBJ2-1, with no clear D. Germline CDR1 MNHEY, CDR2 SMNVEV (reference sequence). The CDR3 runs 13 residues. V was clipped by 3 bases and J by 7 bases, with 10 bases between them. The CDR3 region has the DNA TGTGCCAGCAGTTTGACCGACAAAAATGAGCAGTTCTTC. It is translated as CASSLTDKNEQFF.

The J gene is TRBJ1-4, the V gene TRBV30; no definite D call. Germline CDR1 GTSNPN, CDR2 SVGIG (reference sequence). V lost 3 bases and J 8 bases, leaving 10 bases between the germline ends. There are 12 residues in the CDR3. For the CDR3, the DNA is TGTGCCTGGAGCAGTGGAGGCGAAAAACTGTTTTTT. Protein: CAWSSGGEKLFF.

The V call is TRBV6-4, the J call TRBJ2-1; 8 bases align to TRBD2. Germline V gene lookup returns CDR1 MRHNA and CDR2 SNTAGT. The CDR3 extends over 13 amino acids. V lost 4 bases, J lost 9 bases, and 5 bases stayed unmatched. The CDR3 bases are TGTGCCAGCAGTGTCGAGAGCGGGGGTGAGCAGTTCTTC. It codes for CASSVESGGEQFF.

The J gene is TRBJ2-1, the V gene TRBV14; TRBD1 might be the D (6 bases). With 2 bases removed from V and 4 bases from J, the gap between germline ends came to 18 bases. Germline V lookup: CDR1 SGHDN, CDR2 FVKESK. This CDR3 spans 17 amino acids. CDR3 in amino acids: CASSQLGRTDLYNEQFF. The CDR3 DNA reads as TGTGCCAGCAGCCAACTCGGAAGGACAGACTTATACAATGAGCAGTTCTTC. The variable domain in full, completed from reference TRBV14 and TRBJ2-1, reads EAGVTQFPSHSVIEKGQTVTLRCDPISGHDNLYWYRRVMGKEIKFLLHFVKESKQDESGMPNNRFLAERTGGTYSTLKVQPAELEDSGVYFCASSQLGRTDLYNEQFFGPGTRLTVL.

The J gene is TRBJ1-1, the V gene TRBV9; TRBD1 is a possible D gene (5 bases). The CDR3 spans 13 residues. The V end lost 1 base, the J end lost 6 bases, and 10 bases lay between the germline ends. CDR1 and CDR2 (germline): SGDLS, YYNGEE. Here the CDR3 DNA reads TGTGCCAGCAGCGTACGGAGCAGGGCTGAAGCTTTCTTT. The encoded protein is CASSVRSRAEAFF.

The rearrangement uses TRBV23-1 and TRBJ2-7; possibly TRBD1 for D (5 bases). TRBV23-1 is an open reading frame, and its role is uncertain. Deletions cut 2 bases from V and 4 bases from J, with 15 bases between. The CDR3 spans 15 residues. CDR3 region: CASSQTEDKLYEQYV. The DNA of the CDR3 is TGCGCCAGCAGTCAAACCGAGGACAAACTATACGAGCAGTACGTC.

This chain connects TRBV29-1 to TRBJ1-4, with a possible D match to TRBD1 (5 bases). V was pared by 6 bases and J by 2 bases, with 10 bases between. Germline values: CDR1 SQVTM, CDR2 ANQGSEA. The CDR3 consists of 13 residues. The CDR3 bases are TGCAGCGTACAACAGGTTACTAATGAAAAACTGTTTTTT. It specifies CSVQQVTNEKLFF.

The rearrangement uses TRBV5-1 and TRBJ1-1; D not certain. With 0 bases removed from V and 2 bases from J, the gap between germline ends came to 8 bases. The germline CDR1 and CDR2 sequences are SGHRS and YFSETQ. CDR3 length: 14 residues. The CDR3 loop reads CASSLVRDNTEAFF. In DNA form, the CDR3 reads TGCGCCAGCAGCTTGGTCCGAGATAACACTGAAGCTTTCTTT.

The CDR3: CASSRLADEQYF. As DNA, the CDR3 is TGTGCCAGCAGCCGACTAGCTGACGAGCAGTACTTC. This sequence joins TRBV7-9 and TRBJ2-7; 7 bases match TRBD2. Germline trimming cut 5 bases from V and 5 bases from J; bases unmatched to any gene: 3. CDR1 and CDR2 (germline): SEHNR, FQNEAQ (reference sequence). The CDR3 spans 12 residues.

The chain employs TRBV2 and TRBJ2-5; 13 nucleotides line up with TRBD2. This CDR3 contains 16 residues. Germline loops: CDR1 SNHLY, CDR2 FYNNEI. J lost 7 bases, V lost 6 bases, and 11 bases had no gene match. CDR3 sequence reads: CASSLTSGRLGGTQYF. As DNA, the CDR3 is TGTGCCAGCAGCCTGACTAGCGGGAGGCTCGGGGGGACCCAGTACTTC.

This chain connects TRBV7-2 to TRBJ2-7; no clear D gene. The V end was cut by 8 bases, the J end by 3 bases, with 17 bases between. The CDR3 is 14 amino acids. CDR1 and CDR2 (germline): SGHTA, FQGNSA. The CDR3 region has the DNA TGTGCCAGCCGACCCCCCTCGAATGACTACGAGCAGTACGTC. As protein: CASRPPSNDYEQYV.

The V call is TRBV5-4, the J call TRBJ2-5; 12 bases match TRBD2. V lost 5 bases and J lost 2; bases outside the gene matches: 7. Germline V lookup: CDR1 SGHNT, CDR2 YYREEE (reference sequence). The CDR3 is 16 amino acids. As DNA, the CDR3 is TGTGCCAGCAGTCAGACTAGCGGGAGATATCAAGAGACCCAGTACTTC. It specifies CASSQTSGRYQETQYF.

The chain employs TRBV29-1 and TRBJ2-5, with TRBD2 matching over 10 bases. J was trimmed by 12 bases and V by 7 bases; bases with no gene match: 11. Germline values: CDR1 SQVTM, CDR2 ANQGSEA. The CDR3 loop spans 12 amino acids. DNA for the CDR3: TGCAGCGAACCGGGACTAGCGCCGCCTGAGTACTTC. As protein: CSEPGLAPPEYF. The whole variable domain, remainder taken from reference TRBV29-1 and TRBJ2-5, is SAVISQKPSRDICQRGTSLTIQCQVDSQVTMMFWYRQQPGQSLTLIATANQGSEATYESGFVIDKFPISRPNLTFSTLTVSNMSPEDSSIYLCSEPGLAPPEYFGPGTRLLVL.

V and J are TRBV6-1 and TRBJ2-7, with 10 bases matching TRBD1. With V trimmed by 8 bases and J by 7 bases, 11 bases remained unmatched. The CDR3 runs 14 residues. CDR1 is MNHNS and CDR2 is SASEGT in the germline V gene. The CDR3 region is CASGPGQGTLEQYF. As DNA, the CDR3 is TGTGCCAGCGGCCCGGGACAGGGGACGCTAGAGCAGTACTTC.

This sequence joins TRBV2 and TRBJ2-2; TRBD2 aligns across 9 bases. CDR3 length: 15 amino acids. The V segment lost 7 bases and the J segment 1 base; nucleotides outside the gene matches: 4. Germline lookup yields CDR1 SNHLY and CDR2 FYNNEI. The CDR3 protein is CASIGTSRNTGELFF. CDR3 bases: TGTGCCAGCATCGGGACTAGCAGGAACACCGGGGAGCTGTTTTTT.

J is TRBJ2-1 and V is TRBV11-2, with D perhaps TRBD2 (5 bases). The CDR3 extends over 15 amino acids. The V and J ends lost 5 bases and 2 bases respectively, with 13 bases between them. CDR1 is SGHAT and CDR2 is FQNNGV in the germline V gene. The CDR3 reads CASSPELVPYNEQFF. CDR3 DNA sequence: TGTGCCAGCAGCCCTGAACTAGTCCCCTACAATGAGCAGTTCTTC.

CDR3 amino acids: CASSTGNNQPQHF. Written as DNA, the CDR3 is TGTGCCAGCAGCACAGGGAACAATCAGCCCCAGCATTTT. The J gene is TRBJ1-5, the V gene TRBV11-2, with TRBD1 as a possible D gene (6 bases). Germline V gives CDR1 SGHAT, CDR2 FQNNGV. The germline V and J ends were trimmed by 5 bases and 3 bases, with 8 bases remaining between them. CDR3 length: 13 amino acids.

This sequence joins TRBV2 and TRBJ2-3; D may be TRBD2 (6 bases). The germline V gene encodes CDR1 SNHLY and CDR2 FYNNEI. Trimming took 8 bases from V and 1 from J, leaving 10 bases between them. The CDR3 consists of 13 residues. The CDR3 coding sequence is TGTGCCAGCGTCGCTAGCGGCACAGATACGCAGTATTTT. Translated: CASVASGTDTQYF.

The chain uses TRBV5-1 and TRBJ2-3, with 8 bases fitting TRBD2. CDR1 is SGHRS, CDR2 YFSETQ, per germline. The CDR3 is 17 residues long. With 3 bases clipped from V and 1 base from J, the junction kept 10 bases outside the gene matches. The CDR3 sequence: CASSSKGGRLGTDTQYF. DNA for the CDR3: TGCGCCAGCAGCTCAAAGGGCGGGAGGTTGGGCACAGATACGCAGTATTTT.

The V call is TRBV15, the J call TRBJ2-1, with 8 bases matching TRBD2. The CDR3 length is 19 residues. In germline, CDR1 is LNHNV, CDR2 YYDKDF (reference sequence). V trimming: 0 bases; J trimming: 7 bases; junction bases outside the gene matches: 17. CDR3 bases: TGTGCCACCAGCAGAGATGGGTTGGGACCGGGAGGGCAGACAAATGAGCAGTTCTTC. The encoded protein is CATSRDGLGPGGQTNEQFF.

The rearrangement uses TRBV5-1 and TRBJ2-4; a possible D gene is TRBD2 (6 bases). The CDR3 sequence is 13 residues long. Germline values: CDR1 SGHRS, CDR2 YFSETQ. Trimming shortened V by 3 bases and J by 5 bases, and 9 bases separated the two germline ends. In DNA form, the CDR3 reads TGCGCCAGCAGCTGGTCGGGGGAAAACATTCAGTACTTC. Translated: CASSWSGENIQYF.

The rearrangement uses TRBV19 and TRBJ2-2; D ambiguous. Trimming took 4 bases from V and 7 from J, leaving 4 bases between them. CDR1 and CDR2 (germline): LNHDA, SQIVND (reference sequence). This CDR3 comprises 11 residues. CDR3 region: CASSTVGELFF. CDR3 bases: TGTGCCAGTAGTACTGTCGGGGAGCTGTTTTTT.

The V and J genes are TRBV7-2 and TRBJ2-1; TRBD1 might be the D (6 bases). Trimming removed 1 base from V and 0 bases from J, with 7 bases in between. The length of the CDR3 is 15 residues. The germline V gene encodes CDR1 SGHTA and CDR2 FQGNSA. The CDR3 DNA sequence: TGTGCCAGCAGCTTAGGGACAGTCTCCTACAATGAGCAGTTCTTC. This codes for CASSLGTVSYNEQFF.

The chain employs TRBV10-3 and TRBJ2-2; D might be TRBD2 (6 bases). The CDR3 has 14 residues. Trimming removed 0 bases from V and 7 bases from J, with 9 bases in between. The V gene's germline CDR1 is ENHRY and CDR2 SYGVKD. DNA of the CDR3: TGTGCCATCAGTGAGTCCGGGAGAGGCGGGGAGCTGTTTTTT. Protein: CAISESGRGGELFF.

In this sample, this clone turned up once. The V and J genes are TRBV2 and TRBJ1-1; perhaps TRBD1 as D (5 bases). The CDR3 runs to 14 residues. Germline CDR1 reads SNHLY; CDR2 reads FYNNEI. V was clipped by 1 base and J by 3 bases, with 9 bases between them. The CDR3 spells CASSEGTRDTEAFF. The CDR3 DNA is TGTGCCAGCAGTGAAGGGACCAGGGACACTGAAGCTTTCTTT.

The gene calls are TRBV9 and TRBJ2-3, with 9 positions matching TRBD2. The CDR3 length is 16 residues. The trim removed 3 bases at V and 1 base at J, leaving 6 bases unmatched. Germline loops: CDR1 SGDLS, CDR2 YYNGEE. As DNA, the CDR3 is TGTGCCAGCAGCGCCGGGACTAGCAAGCGCACAGATACGCAGTATTTT. Protein sequence: CASSAGTSKRTDTQYF.